Included here is one T cell receptor (beta chain) sequence, with context. Per the original methods: Reference gene primer amplification yielded estimated nucleated cell counts. The repertoire was sequenced with immunoSEQ multiplex PCR; TCRdb's copy has only in-frame clones and lacks some. V, J and clone size were drawn from that table, and D and trimming were deduced from the DNA. The table includes more than 300,000 clones, more than 70% detected once. This entry is derived from a study of blood T cell repertoires in COVID-19. Across the study: T cells, B-cell-depleted T cells, or PBMCs provided the cDNA or gDNA that served as material.

The germline V gene has CDR1 MDHEN and CDR2 SYDVKM. This CDR3 is 16 amino acids long. V was pared by 6 bases and J by 1 base, with 5 bases of the junction left unmatched. The sample consisted of peripheral blood. The V gene is TRBV28, the J gene TRBJ2-3; 12 nucleotides align to TRBD2. The receptor was derived from a woman between 65 and 79 years old with COVID-19, enrolled during active disease. The CDR3 spells CASSSRLAGGTDTQYF. The CDR3 nucleotides are TGTGCCAGCAGCAGCCGACTAGCGGGGGGCACAGATACGCAGTATTTT.